This TCR beta chain was found in a study of cytomegalovirus exposure and HLA in healthy donors. Study-level findings and limits: Later on, a genetic analysis was performed. It linked a missense variant in DCLRE1C with V- and J-gene trimming of TCR beta.

CDR3 length: 13 amino acids. The trim removed 5 bases at V and 5 bases at J, leaving 4 bases unmatched. Germline V gene sequence: CDR1 MNHEY, CDR2 SVGAGI. This PCR relied on a set of 60 Vbeta primers and 13 Jbeta primers. Per the study methods: Among the unique TCR beta chains that a later analysis counted, about 79 million in all, about 11 million were shared. Assay used: immunoSEQ multiplex PCR; TCRdb lists only in-frame clones, some missing. That table supplies the V and J calls and clone size; D and trimming were determined from the DNA. In total, the table holds tens of thousands of clones. As regards this clone: The antigen is unknown.

The sequence was collected from a woman aged 40 to 50 in good health and CMV-seronegative. Sequencing was done on a sample of PBMCs. The gene calls are TRBV6-5 and TRBJ2-7; the match to TRBD2 covers 9 bases. This CDR3 reads CASSMGLANEQYF. In DNA, the CDR3 is TGTGCCAGCAGTATGGGACTAGCAAACGAGCAGTACTTC.